This passage covers 9 T cell receptor beta chains from one sample sequenced in a study of blood T cell repertoires in COVID-19. Profiled with immunoSEQ multiplex PCR; TCRdb holds only in-frame clones, not every one. The table has approximately 260,000 clones, approximately 90% seen once. Sequencing input: peripheral blood. These receptors were collected from a woman aged 40 to 55 with acute or convalescent COVID-19.

In nucleotides, the CDR3 is TGTGCCATCAGTGACTCCGGAGTTCAGCCCCAGCATTTT. As protein: CAISDSGVQPQHF. This chain joins TRBV10-3 and TRBJ1-5; D is uncertain. The CDR3 length is 13 residues. V lost 3 bases and J 6 bases, leaving 9 bases between the germline ends. Germline lookup yields CDR1 ENHRY and CDR2 SYGVKD.

The V and J genes are TRBV5-1 and TRBJ1-2; a weak D match, TRBD1 (5 bases). The V and J ends lost 7 bases and 4 bases respectively, with 23 bases between them. Germline CDR1 SGHRS, CDR2 YFSETQ. The length of the CDR3 is 16 residues. The CDR3 sequence: CASSSTPGGDRYGYTF. DNA for the CDR3: TGCGCCAGCTCTTCAACCCCGGGAGGGGATCGCTATGGCTACACCTTC.

V usage is TRBV11-2 and J usage is TRBJ1-2; D possibly corresponds to TRBD1 (5 bases). Trimming removed 0 bases at V and 4 bases at J, with 9 bases between. The CDR3 totals 14 residues. Germline values: CDR1 SGHAT, CDR2 FQNNGV. The CDR3 sequence is CASSLDQGSYGYTF. DNA of the CDR3: TGTGCCAGCAGCTTAGATCAGGGTAGCTATGGCTACACCTTC.

This clone was counted between two and nine times. This chain links TRBV7-6 with TRBJ1-4; perhaps TRBD1 as D (6 bases). Per germline, CDR1 SGHVS and CDR2 FNYEAQ. The V gene lost 4 bases and the J gene lost 5 bases, with 17 bases spanning the gap. The CDR3 consists of 16 residues. The DNA for the CDR3 is TGTGCCAGCAGCTCAGAGCAACAGGGCGTAAATGAAAAACTGTTTTTT. It is translated as CASSSEQQGVNEKLFF.

The V and J genes are TRBV5-6 and TRBJ1-6, with 7 positions matching TRBD1. Germline assignment: CDR1 SGHDT and CDR2 YYEEEE. The V gene end was trimmed by 0 bases and the J gene end by 8 bases; junction bases not matched to a gene: 5. The CDR3 is 15 residues long. CDR3 nucleotide sequence: TGTGCCAGCAGCTTGGTGGACAGGCCGCATTCACCCCTCCACTTT. It specifies CASSLVDRPHSPLHF.

The rearrangement joins TRBV5-1 to TRBJ2-5, with 9 positions matching TRBD2. This CDR3 is 16 amino acids long. V was pared by 4 bases and J by 1 base, with 8 bases of the junction left unmatched. In germline, CDR1 is SGHRS, CDR2 YFSETQ. The CDR3 sequence: CASSVIPGLAQETQYF. CDR3 sequence (DNA): TGCGCCAGCAGCGTCATACCGGGACTAGCCCAAGAGACCCAGTACTTC.

The chain joins TRBV3-1 (or the pseudogene TRBV3-2) to TRBJ2-5, with D perhaps matching TRBD1 (6 bases). The CDR3 loop spans 15 amino acids. Trimming left V 1 base short and J 1 base short, with 10 bases between. Germline lookup yields CDR1 LGHDT and CDR2 YNNKEL (reference sequence). The DNA of the CDR3 is TGTGCCAGCAGCCAAGCAAGGGGGATCCAAGAGACCCAGTACTTC. It is translated as CASSQARGIQETQYF.

The chain couples TRBV6-5 to TRBJ1-5, with TRBD1 as a possible D gene (5 bases). The CDR3 length is 15 residues. Trimming left V 8 bases short and J 0 bases short, with 14 bases between. Germline V CDR1 and CDR2: MNHEY, SVGAGI. The CDR3 here is CASFGRDFSNQPQHF. CDR3 bases: TGTGCCAGCTTTGGCAGGGACTTTAGCAATCAGCCCCAGCATTTT.

The genes are TRBV5-1 and TRBJ2-5; TRBD1 matches at 9 bases. CDR1 is SGHRS, CDR2 YFSETQ, per germline. The V segment lost 4 bases and the J segment 5 bases; nucleotides outside the gene matches: 6. This CDR3 comprises 14 residues. CDR3 residues: CASSPDRGQETQYF. The CDR3 nucleotides are TGCGCCAGCAGCCCGGACAGGGGCCAGGAGACCCAGTACTTC.